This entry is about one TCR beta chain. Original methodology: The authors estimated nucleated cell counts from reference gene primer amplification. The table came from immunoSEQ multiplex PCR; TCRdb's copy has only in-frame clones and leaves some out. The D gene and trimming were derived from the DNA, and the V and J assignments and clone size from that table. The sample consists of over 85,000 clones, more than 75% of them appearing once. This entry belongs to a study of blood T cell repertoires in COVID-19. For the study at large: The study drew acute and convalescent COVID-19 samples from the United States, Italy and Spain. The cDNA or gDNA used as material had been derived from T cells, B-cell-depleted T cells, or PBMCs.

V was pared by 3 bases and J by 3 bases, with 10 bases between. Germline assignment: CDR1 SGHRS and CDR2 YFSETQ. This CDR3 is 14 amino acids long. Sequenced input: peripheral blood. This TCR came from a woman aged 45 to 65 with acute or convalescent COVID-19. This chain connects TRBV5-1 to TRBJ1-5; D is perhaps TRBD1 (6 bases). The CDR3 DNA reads TGCGCCAGCAGCTCGGACAGTAACAATCAGCCCCAGCATTTT. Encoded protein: CASSSDSNNQPQHF.